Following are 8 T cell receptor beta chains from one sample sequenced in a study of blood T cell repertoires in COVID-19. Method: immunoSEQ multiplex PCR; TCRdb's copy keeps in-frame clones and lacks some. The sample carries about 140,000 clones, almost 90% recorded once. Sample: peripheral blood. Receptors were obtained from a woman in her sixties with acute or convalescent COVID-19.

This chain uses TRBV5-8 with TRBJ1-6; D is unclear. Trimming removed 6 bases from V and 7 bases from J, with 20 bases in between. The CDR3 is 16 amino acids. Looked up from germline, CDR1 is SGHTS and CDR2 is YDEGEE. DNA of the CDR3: TGTGCCAGCACCCGGCGGGTTGCAGGCCCCAATTCACCCCTCCACTTT. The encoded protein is CASTRRVAGPNSPLHF.

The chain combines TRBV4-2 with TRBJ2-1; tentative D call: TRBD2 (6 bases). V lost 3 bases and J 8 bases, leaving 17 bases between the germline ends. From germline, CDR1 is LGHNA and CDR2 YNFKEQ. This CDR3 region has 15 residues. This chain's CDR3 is CASSHGIQGGDEQFF. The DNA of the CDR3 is TGTGCCAGCAGCCATGGCATCCAAGGCGGGGATGAGCAGTTCTTC.

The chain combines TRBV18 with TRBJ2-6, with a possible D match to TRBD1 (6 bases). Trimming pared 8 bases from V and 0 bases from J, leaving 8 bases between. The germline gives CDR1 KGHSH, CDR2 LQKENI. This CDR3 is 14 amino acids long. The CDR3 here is CASTGISGANVLTF. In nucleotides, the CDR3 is TGTGCCAGCACAGGGATCTCTGGGGCCAACGTCCTGACTTTC.

CDR3 bases: TGTGCCAGCAACGGACAGGGCGGCACTGAAGCTTTCTTT. Its protein product is CASNGQGGTEAFF. The chain recombines TRBV5-4 with TRBJ1-1; 8 bases fit TRBD1. Germline V gives CDR1 SGHNT, CDR2 YYREEE (reference sequence). The CDR3 runs 13 residues. The trim removed 6 bases at V and 4 bases at J, leaving 5 bases unmatched.

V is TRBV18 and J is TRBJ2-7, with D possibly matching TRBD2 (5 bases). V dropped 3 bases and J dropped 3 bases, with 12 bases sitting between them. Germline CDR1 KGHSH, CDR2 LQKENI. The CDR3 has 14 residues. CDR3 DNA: TGTGCCAGCTCACCCGAGACCGGGGACTACGAGCAGTACTTC. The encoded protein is CASSPETGDYEQYF.

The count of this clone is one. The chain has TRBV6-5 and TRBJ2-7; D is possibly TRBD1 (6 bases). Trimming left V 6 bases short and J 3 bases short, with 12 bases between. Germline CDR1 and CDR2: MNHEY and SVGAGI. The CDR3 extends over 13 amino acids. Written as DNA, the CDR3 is TGTGCCAGCAGCGCTGGACAGAGCTACGAGCAGTACTTC. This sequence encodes CASSAGQSYEQYF.

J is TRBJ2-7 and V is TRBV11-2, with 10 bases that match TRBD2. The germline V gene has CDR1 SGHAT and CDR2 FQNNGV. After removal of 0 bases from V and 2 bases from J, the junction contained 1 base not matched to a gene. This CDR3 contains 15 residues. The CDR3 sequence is CASSLELAGAYEQYF. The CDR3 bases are TGTGCCAGCAGCTTAGAGCTAGCGGGGGCCTACGAGCAGTACTTC.

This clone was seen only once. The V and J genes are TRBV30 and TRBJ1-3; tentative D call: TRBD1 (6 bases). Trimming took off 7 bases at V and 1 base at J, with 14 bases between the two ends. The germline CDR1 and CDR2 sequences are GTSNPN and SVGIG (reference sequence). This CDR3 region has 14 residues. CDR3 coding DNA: TGTGCCTCCTCCAGAGGGGGATCTGGAAACACCATATATTTT. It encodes CASSRGGSGNTIYF.